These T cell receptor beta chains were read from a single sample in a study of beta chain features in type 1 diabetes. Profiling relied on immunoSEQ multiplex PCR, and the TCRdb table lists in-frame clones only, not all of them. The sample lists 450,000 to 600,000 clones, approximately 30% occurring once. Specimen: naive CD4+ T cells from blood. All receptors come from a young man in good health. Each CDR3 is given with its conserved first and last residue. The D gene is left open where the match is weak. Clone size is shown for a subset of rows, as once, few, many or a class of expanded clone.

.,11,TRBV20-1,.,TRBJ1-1,TGCAGTGCCAGAGGCTACACTGAAGCTTTCTTT,CSARGYTEAFF
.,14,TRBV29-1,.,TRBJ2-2,TGCAGCGTTGCTGGGACGCGTAAGACCGGGGAGCTGTTTTTT,CSVAGTRKTGELFF
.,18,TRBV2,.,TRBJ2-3,TGTGCCAGCAGTGAATCTTCTTCTTGGACAGAGTACACAGATACGCAGTATTTT,CASSESSSWTEYTDTQYF
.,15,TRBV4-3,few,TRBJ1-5,TGCGCCAGCAGCCAAGATCTTTTAGGTAATCAGCCCCAGCATTTT,CASSQDLLGNQPQHF
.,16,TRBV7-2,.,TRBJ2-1,TGTGCCAGCAGCCGGACCTCGGGCGGGACGTACAATGAGCAGTTCTTC,CASSRTSGGTYNEQFF
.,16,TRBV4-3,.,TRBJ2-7,TGCGCCAGCAGCCGAGGGATTCAACAGGGAAACTACGAGCAGTACTTC,CASSRGIQQGNYEQYF
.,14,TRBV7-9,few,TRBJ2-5,TGTGCCAGCAGCCGCTGGGGGCTGAAAGAGACCCAGTACTTC,CASSRWGLKETQYF
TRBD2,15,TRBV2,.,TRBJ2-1,TGTGCCAGCAGTGATCGGGGACTAGCATCTAGTGAGCAGTTCTTC,CASSDRGLASSEQFF
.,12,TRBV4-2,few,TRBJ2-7,TGTGCCAGCAGCCGCGGCTCCTACGAGCAGTACTTC,CASSRGSYEQYF
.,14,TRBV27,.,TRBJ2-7,TGTGCCAGCAGTTCGCTCGCCTACTCCTACGAGCAGTACTTC,CASSSLAYSYEQYF
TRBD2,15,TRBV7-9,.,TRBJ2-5,TGTGCCAGCAGCTCGAGACTAGCGGGAGTGGAGACCCAGTACTTC,CASSSRLAGVETQYF
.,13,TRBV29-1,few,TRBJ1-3,TGCAGCGTGCAAGATCAGGCAGGAAACACCATATATTTT,CSVQDQAGNTIYF
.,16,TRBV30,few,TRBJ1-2,TGTGCCTGGAGGCACCGGGGTAGACGGGGTAGCTATGGCTACACCTTC,CAWRHRGRRGSYGYTF
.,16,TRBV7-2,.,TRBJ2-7,TGTGCCAGCAGCTTAGCCGTGAAACAGGACGTCTACGAGCAGTACTTC,CASSLAVKQDVYEQYF
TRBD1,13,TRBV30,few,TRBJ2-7,TGTGCCTGGAGTGTTACGGGACAGGACCCGGCGTACTTC,CAWSVTGQDPAYF
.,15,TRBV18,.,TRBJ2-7,TGTGCCAGCTCACCACCGTCCGGGAACTCCTACGAGCAGTACTTC,CASSPPSGNSYEQYF
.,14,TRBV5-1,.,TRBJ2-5,TGCGCCAGCAGCTCTACAATTCTCGGTGAGACCCAGTACTTC,CASSSTILGETQYF
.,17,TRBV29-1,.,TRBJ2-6,TGCAGCGTTGAAAGTTGGGGGCCCCGCTCTGGGGCCAACGTCCTGACTTTC,CSVESWGPRSGANVLTF
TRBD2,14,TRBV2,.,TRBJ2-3,TGTGCCAGCGGGACTAGCATTAAAGAAGATACGCAGTATTTT,CASGTSIKEDTQYF
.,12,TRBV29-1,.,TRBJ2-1,TGCAGCGTTGATAGGCTCTACAATGAGCAGTTCTTC,CSVDRLYNEQFF
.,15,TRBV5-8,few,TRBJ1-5,TGTGCCAGCAGCTTGTCCCAGGGGCAATATCAGCCCCAGCATTTT,CASSLSQGQYQPQHF
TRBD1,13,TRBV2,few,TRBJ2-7,TGTGCCAGCAGGGACAGGGACACCTACGAGCAGTACTTC,CASRDRDTYEQYF
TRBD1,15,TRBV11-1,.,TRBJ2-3,TGTGCCAGCAGCTTAGAGGGACAGGAATCAGATACGCAGTATTTT,CASSLEGQESDTQYF
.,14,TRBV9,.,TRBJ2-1,TGTGCCAGCACCCCCAGGGGCTCCTACAATGAGCAGTTCTTC,CASTPRGSYNEQFF
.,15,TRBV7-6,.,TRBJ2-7,TGTGCCAGCAGCTTAGCAGCGAATACCATGGGCGAGCAGTACTTC,CASSLAANTMGEQYF
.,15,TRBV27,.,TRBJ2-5,TGTGCCAGCAGTCCTAGTTGGGGGGTCCAAGAGACCCAGTACTTC,CASSPSWGVQETQYF
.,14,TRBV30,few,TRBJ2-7,TGTGCCTGGATGCCCCCAGGGACAAACTACGAGCAGTACTTC,CAWMPPGTNYEQYF
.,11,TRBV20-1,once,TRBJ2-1,TGCAGTGCTCCGACTCCAAATGAGCAGTTCTTC,CSAPTPNEQFF
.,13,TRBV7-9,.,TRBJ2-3,TGTGCCAGCAGCTTAGAACTCACAGATACGCAGTATTTT,CASSLELTDTQYF
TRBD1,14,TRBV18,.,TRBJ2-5,TGTGCCAGCTCGCGACAGGGGGGTCAAGAGACCCAGTACTTC,CASSRQGGQETQYF
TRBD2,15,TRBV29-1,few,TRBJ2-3,TGCAGCGTCTTCCCGGGACTAGCGCGCACAGATACGCAGTATTTT,CSVFPGLARTDTQYF
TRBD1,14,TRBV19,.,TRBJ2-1,TGTGCCAGTAGTGTCTTGACAGGGGTCAATGAGCAGTTCTTC,CASSVLTGVNEQFF
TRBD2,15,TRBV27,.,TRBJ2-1,TGTGCCAGCAGTTCGCCGGCGGGAGTTCTGAATGAGCAGTTCTTC,CASSSPAGVLNEQFF
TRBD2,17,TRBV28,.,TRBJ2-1,TGTGCCAGCAGTGTTCTTTTCTCGGGAGGGCCCTACAATGAGCAGTTCTTC,CASSVLFSGGPYNEQFF
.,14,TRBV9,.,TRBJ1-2,TGTGCCAGCAGCGTAGCAGACACACACTATGGCTACACCTTC,CASSVADTHYGYTF
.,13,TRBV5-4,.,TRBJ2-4,TGTGCCAGCAGCTTGGACAGGAATGACATTCAGTACTTC,CASSLDRNDIQYF
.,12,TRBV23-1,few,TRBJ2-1,TGCGCCAGCAGCTGGGACGACAATGAGCAGTTCTTC,CASSWDDNEQFF
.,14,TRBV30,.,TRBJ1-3,TGTGCCTGGGGCCAATCAAGCTCTGGAAACACCATATATTTT,CAWGQSSSGNTIYF
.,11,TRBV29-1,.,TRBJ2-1,TGCAGCGTTGAAGATCGTAATGAGCAGTTCTTC,CSVEDRNEQFF
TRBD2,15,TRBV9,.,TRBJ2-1,TGTGCCAGCAGCGTAGAGGCGGGAGCGGACAATGAGCAGTTCTTC,CASSVEAGADNEQFF
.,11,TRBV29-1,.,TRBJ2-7,TGCAGCGTTGGGGACACCTACGAGCAGTACTTC,CSVGDTYEQYF
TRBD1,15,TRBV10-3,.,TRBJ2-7,TGTGCCATCAGTGGTCCGGGACAGGGATTTAACGAGCAGTACTTC,CAISGPGQGFNEQYF
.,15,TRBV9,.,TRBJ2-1,TGTGCCAGCAGCGTAGGGGCGGGGAACTACAATGAGCAGTTCTTC,CASSVGAGNYNEQFF
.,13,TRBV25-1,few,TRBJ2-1,TGTGCCAGCAGTCTTCACCGGGACAATGAGCAGTTCTTC,CASSLHRDNEQFF
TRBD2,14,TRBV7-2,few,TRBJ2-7,TGTGCCAGCAGCTTAAGGCGGGAGGACTACGAGCAGTACTTC,CASSLRREDYEQYF
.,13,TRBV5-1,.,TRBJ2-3,TGCGCCAGCAGCTCACAGGGCACAGATACGCAGTATTTT,CASSSQGTDTQYF
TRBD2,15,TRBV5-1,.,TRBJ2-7,TGCGCCAGCAGCTTGTTAGCGGGAGGCGCCTACGAGCAGTACTTC,CASSLLAGGAYEQYF
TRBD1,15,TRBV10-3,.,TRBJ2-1,TGTGCCATCAGTGAGTCTAGGACAGGGGAGGATGAGCAGTTCTTC,CAISESRTGEDEQFF
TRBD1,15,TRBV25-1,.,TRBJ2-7,TGTGCCAGCAGTGAACAGGTGACAGGGGCAGGGGAGCAGTACTTC,CASSEQVTGAGEQYF
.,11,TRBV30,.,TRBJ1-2,TGTGCCTGGACAGGGGCAGGTGGCTACACCTTC,CAWTGAGGYTF
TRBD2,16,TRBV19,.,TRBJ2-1,TGTGCCAGTAGTATTCAAGCGGGAGCCTCCTACAATGAGCAGTTCTTC,CASSIQAGASYNEQFF